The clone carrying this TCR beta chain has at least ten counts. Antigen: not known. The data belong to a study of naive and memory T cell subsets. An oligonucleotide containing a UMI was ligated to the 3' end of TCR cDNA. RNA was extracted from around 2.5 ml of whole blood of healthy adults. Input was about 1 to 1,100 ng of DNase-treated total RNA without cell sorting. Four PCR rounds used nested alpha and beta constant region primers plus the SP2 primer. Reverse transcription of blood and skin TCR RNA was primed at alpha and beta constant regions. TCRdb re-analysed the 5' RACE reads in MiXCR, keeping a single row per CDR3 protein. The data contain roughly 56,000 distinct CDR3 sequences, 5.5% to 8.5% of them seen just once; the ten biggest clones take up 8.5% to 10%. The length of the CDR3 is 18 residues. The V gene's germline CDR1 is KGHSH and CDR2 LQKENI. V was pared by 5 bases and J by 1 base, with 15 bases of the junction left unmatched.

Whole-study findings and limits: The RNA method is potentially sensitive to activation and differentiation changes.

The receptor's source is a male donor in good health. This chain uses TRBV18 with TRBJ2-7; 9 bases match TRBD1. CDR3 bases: TGTGCCAGCTCATCCCATCATCTACCAGGACAGGGGTCCTACGAGCAGTACTTC. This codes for CASSSHHLPGQGSYEQYF.